These T cell receptor beta chains were read from a single sample in a study of cytomegalovirus exposure and HLA in healthy donors. Libraries were prepared by immunoSEQ multiplex PCR; TCRdb keeps only in-frame clonotypes and omits some of them. The sample shows approximately 110,000 clones, and approximately 1% sits with its ten largest clones. Sequenced sample: PBMCs. The receptors here all came from a man between 18 and 35 years old in good health and CMV-seronegative. Each CDR3 is given with its conserved first and last residue. A D gene is named only where the DNA matches it firmly.

D gene	V gene	J gene	CDR3 DNA	CDR3 protein
TRBD2	TRBV29-1	TRBJ2-1	TGCAGCGTTGGCCTAGCGGAGTCCTACAATGAGCAGTTCTTC	CSVGLAESYNEQFF
TRBD1	TRBV10-3	TRBJ1-6	TGTGCCATCAGCAGTCCCGGGACAGGAAATTCACCCCTCCACTTT	CAISSPGTGNSPLHF
.	TRBV6-6	TRBJ2-1	TGTGCCAGCAGTACCGGGGGAGCTAACAATGAGCAGTTCTTC	CASSTGGANNEQFF
.	TRBV7-2	TRBJ1-1	TGTGCCAGCAGCATGGACAGCACTATGAACACTGAAGCTTTCTTT	CASSMDSTMNTEAFF
.	TRBV5-1	TRBJ1-2	TGCGCCAGCAGCCGGGTAGAGCGTATAGATGGCTACACCTTC	CASSRVERIDGYTF
TRBD1	TRBV7-9	TRBJ2-7	TGTGCCAGCAGCCTCCGGGACAGAATTTTCCTGGTATCCTACGAGCAGTACTTC	CASSLRDRIFLVSYEQYF
TRBD2	TRBV5-1	TRBJ2-3	TGCGCCAGCAGACCCCTCACGCTAGCGGGGGCCGGAGGGGATACGCAGTATTTT	CASRPLTLAGAGGDTQYF
.	TRBV6-9	TRBJ1-5	TGTGCCAGCAGCTCGAATCAGCCCCAGCATTTT	CASSSNQPQHF
TRBD2	TRBV11-1	TRBJ2-7	TGTGCCAGCAGCCCGGAAACTAGCGGGAGTGACTACGAGCAGTACTTC	CASSPETSGSDYEQYF
.	TRBV4-1	TRBJ2-7	TGCGCCAGCAGAGCAGTGGGGGCGAGCTCCTACGAGCAGTACTTC	CASRAVGASSYEQYF
TRBD2	TRBV28	TRBJ2-1	TGTGCCAGCAGTTTTACTAGCGGGAACAATGAGCAGTTCTTC	CASSFTSGNNEQFF
TRBD1	TRBV6-5	TRBJ2-7	TGTGCCAGCAGTTACGGGACAGAGGGCTACGAGCAGTACTTC	CASSYGTEGYEQYF
TRBD1	TRBV29-1	TRBJ2-7	TGCAGCGTTCCGGGACAGGGGGTCTACGAGCAGTACTTC	CSVPGQGVYEQYF
TRBD1	TRBV4-1	TRBJ1-4	TGCGCCAGCAGAATACAGGGGGCTGGTAATGAAAAACTGTTTTTT	CASRIQGAGNEKLFF
TRBD1	TRBV19	TRBJ1-5	TGTGCCAGTAGTGCAGACAGGGGGCGAAGGCCCCAGCATTTT	CASSADRGRRPQHF
.	TRBV2	TRBJ1-5	TGTGCCAGCAGTGTCGGGGGAGATGGGCAGCCCCAGCATTTT	CASSVGGDGQPQHF
TRBD1	TRBV6-6	TRBJ1-5	TGTGCCAGCAATCTGGGACAGGGGAATCAGCCCCAGCATTTT	CASNLGQGNQPQHF
.	TRBV4-1	TRBJ1-6	TGCGCCAGCAGCCAAGGGGGAGGGGTGACCCTCCACTTT	CASSQGGGVTLHF
.	TRBV7-8	TRBJ1-2	TGTGCCAGCAGCTTAGTGGGGGCCCGGGGTGGCTACACCTTC	CASSLVGARGGYTF
TRBD2	TRBV4-1	TRBJ2-5	TGCGCCAGCAGCCAAGATTTTGGAGGACTAGCGGGGGCCGAGTACCAAGAGACCCAGTACTTC	CASSQDFGGLAGAEYQETQYF
TRBD1	TRBV9	TRBJ2-7	TGTGCCAGCAGCGGCGACAGGGGTCACGAGCAGTACTTC	CASSGDRGHEQYF
TRBD1	TRBV6-4	TRBJ2-1	TGTGCCAGCAGTGCGGGACAGGCAGGCAATGAGCAGTTCTTC	CASSAGQAGNEQFF
.	TRBV5-1	TRBJ2-7	TGCGCCAGCAGCTTGCCAACCTACGAGCAGTACTTC	CASSLPTYEQYF
TRBD1	TRBV23-1	TRBJ2-3	TGCGCCAGCAGTCATACAGGGGGCGAGAGTACAGATACGCAGTATTTT	CASSHTGGESTDTQYF
.	TRBV29-1	TRBJ2-1	TGCAGCGTTGCGGAGAAATCGTACAATGAGCAGTTCTTC	CSVAEKSYNEQFF
.	TRBV6-1	TRBJ1-1	TGTGCCAGCAGTGGGACAGAGAACACTGAAGCTTTCTTT	CASSGTENTEAFF
TRBD1	TRBV19	TRBJ1-6	TGTGCCAGTAGTATTACCGGGACAGGGGTATCGAGAAATAATTCACCCCTCCACTTT	CASSITGTGVSRNNSPLHF
.	TRBV16	TRBJ2-7	TGTGCCAGCAGCCAATCGTACGGGGTCGAGCAGTACTTC	CASSQSYGVEQYF
TRBD1	TRBV5-1	TRBJ2-7	TGCGCCAGCAGGTCTCGTACAGGGGGCAGCTCCTACGAGCAGTACTTC	CASRSRTGGSSYEQYF
TRBD1	TRBV7-2	TRBJ1-5	TGTGCCAGCAGCTACAGGGGGAATCAGCCCCAGCATTTT	CASSYRGNQPQHF
TRBD1	TRBV29-1	TRBJ1-1	TGCAGCTCCCAAGGGACAGGGGGGCCTGAAGCTTTCTTT	CSSQGTGGPEAFF
.	TRBV15	TRBJ1-4	TGTGCCACCAGCAGAAACCCCCCAGGGGCGGGTGAAAAACTGTTTTTT	CATSRNPPGAGEKLFF
.	TRBV9	TRBJ1-2	TGTGCCAGCAACAAGGACAGTAACTATGGCTACACCTTC	CASNKDSNYGYTF
.	TRBV6-5	TRBJ2-7	TGTGCCAGCATTGGCGGCCCCTACGAGCAGTACTTC	CASIGGPYEQYF
.	TRBV4-1	TRBJ2-3	TGCGCCAGCAGCCGAGGACAGTACACAGATACGCAGTATTTT	CASSRGQYTDTQYF
TRBD2	TRBV27	TRBJ2-7	TGTGCCAGCAGACCTAGCGGGAGCTACGAGCAGTACTTC	CASRPSGSYEQYF
.	TRBV5-1	TRBJ1-5	TGCGCCAGCAGTCCCGGGACACTCAATCAGCCCCAGCATTTT	CASSPGTLNQPQHF
TRBD1	TRBV25-1	TRBJ2-5	TGTGCCAGCAGACAGGGGGCCCGGGAGACCCAGTACTTC	CASRQGARETQYF
.	TRBV19	TRBJ2-2	TGTGCCAGTAGTATAGTGGGAGGGAACACCGGGGAGCTGTTTTTT	CASSIVGGNTGELFF
TRBD1	TRBV5-1	TRBJ2-1	TGCGCCAGCAGCGGGACAGGGGACTACAATGAGCAGTTCTTC	CASSGTGDYNEQFF
TRBD2	TRBV5-1	TRBJ2-7	TGCGCCAGCAGCTTGGCAGCACCGGGACTAGGAAGATACGAGCAGTACTTC	CASSLAAPGLGRYEQYF
TRBD1	TRBV9	TRBJ1-2	TGTGCCAGCAGCGTAGGGACAGGGGATCCTGGCTACACCTTC	CASSVGTGDPGYTF
.	TRBV11-1	TRBJ1-1	TGTGCCAGCAGCTTAGGGAGGGGCACTGAAGCTTTCTTT	CASSLGRGTEAFF
.	TRBV27	TRBJ1-5	TGTGCCAGCAGTCTGGTCAGGGGCAATCAGCCCCAGCATTTT	CASSLVRGNQPQHF
TRBD1	TRBV28	TRBJ1-1	TGTGCCAGCAGTTTATTTCGGACAGGCAGACCATTCTTT	CASSLFRTGRPFF
.	TRBV7-2	TRBJ1-2	TGTGCCAGCAGCTTAGGGAGACCTAACTATGGCTACACCTTC	CASSLGRPNYGYTF
.	TRBV18	TRBJ2-5	TGTGCCAGCTCACCCCGCGACATAACACAAGAGACCCAGTACTTC	CASSPRDITQETQYF
.	TRBV5-1	TRBJ1-1	TGCGCCAGCAGCTTACTACAGGGTGGGACTGAAGCTTTCTTT	CASSLLQGGTEAFF